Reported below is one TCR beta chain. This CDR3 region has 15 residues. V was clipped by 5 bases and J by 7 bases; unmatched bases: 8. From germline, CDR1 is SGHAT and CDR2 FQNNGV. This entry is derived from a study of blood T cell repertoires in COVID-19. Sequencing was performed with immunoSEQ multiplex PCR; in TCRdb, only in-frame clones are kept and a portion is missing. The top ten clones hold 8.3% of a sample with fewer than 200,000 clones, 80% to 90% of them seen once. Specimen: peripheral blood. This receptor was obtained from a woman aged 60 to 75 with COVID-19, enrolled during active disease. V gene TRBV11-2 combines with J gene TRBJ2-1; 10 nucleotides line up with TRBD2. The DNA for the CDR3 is TGTGCCAGCAGCCCCTCAGCGGGGGGGCGAAATGAGCAGTTCTTC. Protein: CASSPSAGGRNEQFF.